The 22 T cell receptor beta chains below were found in one sample sequenced in a study of brain T cells in children with intractable seizures. Time point meaning: blood from clinic visit 5 months post-surgery; TSC patient then seizure free. Data came from immunoSEQ multiplex PCR; TCRdb stores just in-frame clones and leaves some out. The sample includes hundreds of thousands of clones, 93% of them seen just once. The sample was peripheral blood, taken roughly 5 months after surgery. The receptors here all came from a boy younger than two with tuberous sclerosis and intractable seizures.

The V and J genes are TRBV19 and TRBJ2-1, with D tentatively TRBD2 (7 bases). Trimming stripped 7 bases from V and 7 bases from J, with 17 bases between. Per germline, CDR1 LNHDA and CDR2 SQIVND (reference sequence). The length of the CDR3 is 14 residues. This CDR3 is CASTRGRGGNEQFF. CDR3 DNA: TGTGCCAGTACGCGGGGGCGAGGAGGTAATGAGCAGTTCTTC.

J is TRBJ2-3 and V is TRBV30; D is uncertain. The germline V gene has CDR1 GTSNPN and CDR2 SVGIG (reference sequence). Trimming removed 2 bases from V and 2 bases from J, with 2 bases in between. The CDR3 loop spans 11 amino acids. CDR3 DNA sequence: TGTGCCTGGAGTATCACAGATACGCAGTATTTT. This gives the protein CAWSITDTQYF.

This clone showed up just once. The genes are TRBV10-2 and TRBJ2-1; TRBD2 is a possible D gene (6 bases). Trimming stripped 2 bases from V and 7 bases from J, with 9 bases between. The CDR3 sequence is 13 residues long. Looked up from germline, CDR1 is WSHSY and CDR2 is SAAADI. CDR3 sequence (DNA): TGCGCCAGCAGTGAGGGGAGGCGGAATGAGCAGTTCTTC. It is translated as CASSEGRRNEQFF.

The chain uses TRBV27 and TRBJ1-4; the D is unclear. The CDR3 totals 13 residues. With 5 bases removed from V and 3 bases from J, the gap between germline ends came to 7 bases. The germline V gene encodes CDR1 MNHEY and CDR2 SMNVEV (reference sequence). The CDR3 protein is CASSDSANEKLFF. In nucleotides, the CDR3 is TGTGCCAGCAGTGACTCAGCTAATGAAAAACTGTTTTTT.

In its sample, this clone was seen once. This sequence joins TRBV30 and TRBJ1-1; D may be TRBD1 (5 bases). Germline V gives CDR1 GTSNPN, CDR2 SVGIG (reference sequence). The CDR3 is 17 residues long. V gave up 3 bases and J gave up 0 bases, with 20 bases separating them. The CDR3 sequence: CAWRARPNWGMNTEAFF. The CDR3 nucleotides are TGTGCCTGGAGAGCACGTCCTAACTGGGGGATGAACACTGAAGCTTTCTTT.

The V call is TRBV5-4, the J call TRBJ2-7, with D maybe TRBD2 (6 bases). Per the germline V gene, CDR1 is SGHNT and CDR2 is YYREEE (reference sequence). With 4 bases removed from V and 0 bases from J, the gap between germline ends came to 11 bases. The CDR3 totals 14 residues. Written as DNA, the CDR3 is TGTGCCAGCAGCCACCGGGACTCCTCCTACGAGCAGTACTTC. Its protein is CASSHRDSSYEQYF.

The V call is TRBV23-1, the J call TRBJ1-2, with 9 bases identical to TRBD1. TRBV23-1 belongs to the ORF category, with a function that is uncertain. CDR3 size: 17 residues. V was pared by 9 bases and J by 7 bases, with 21 bases of the junction left unmatched. The CDR3 is CASMLEGQGAPSFGYTF. CDR3 coding DNA: TGCGCCAGTATGCTAGAGGGACAGGGTGCGCCTAGTTTTGGCTACACCTTC.

The chain uses TRBV5-1 and TRBJ2-2; TRBD2 matches 13 bases. Germline CDR1 reads SGHRS; CDR2 reads YFSETQ. The CDR3 sequence is 18 residues long. Trimming cost V 1 base and J 1 base; bases outside gene matches: 4. In nucleotides, the CDR3 is TGCGCCAGCAGCTTGACTAGCGGGGGGGCCTGGAACACCGGGGAGCTGTTTTTT. Amino acid sequence: CASSLTSGGAWNTGELFF. The variable domain in full, with the rest retrieved from reference TRBV5-1 and TRBJ2-2, is KAGVTQTPRYLIKTRGQQVTLSCSPISGHRSVSWYQQTPGQGLQFLFEYFSETQRNKGNFPGRFSGRQFSNSRSEMNVSTLELGDSALYLCASSLTSGGAWNTGELFFGEGSRLTVL.

In its sample, this clone was seen a few times. V and J are TRBV2 and TRBJ1-5; D may be TRBD1 (6 bases). The CDR3 sequence is 15 residues long. The V end lost 4 bases, the J end lost 0 bases, and 10 bases lay between the germline ends. Per germline, CDR1 SNHLY and CDR2 FYNNEI. The CDR3 protein is CASSGGHYSNQPQHF. The CDR3 nucleotides are TGTGCCAGCAGTGGGGGACACTATAGCAATCAGCCCCAGCATTTT.

The genes are TRBV7-9 and TRBJ2-5; D is perhaps TRBD2 (6 bases). The germline gives CDR1 SEHNR, CDR2 FQNEAQ (reference sequence). V gave up 1 base and J gave up 5 bases, with 14 bases separating them. This CDR3 contains 15 residues. The CDR3 protein is CASSLVAGSWETQYF. CDR3 bases: TGTGCCAGCAGCTTAGTGGCGGGGTCTTGGGAGACCCAGTACTTC.

The chain links TRBV9 to TRBJ1-1; 9 bases agree with TRBD1. Germline V CDR1 and CDR2: SGDLS, YYNGEE. Losses at the gene ends were 4 bases for V and 2 bases for J; bases not matched to a gene: 9. The CDR3 runs 16 residues. This CDR3 reads CASSPRDREKNTEAFF. DNA for the CDR3: TGTGCCAGCAGCCCCAGGGACAGGGAAAAAAACACTGAAGCTTTCTTT.

The chain employs TRBV19 and TRBJ2-4; 7 bases are a match to TRBD1. The CDR3 runs 15 residues. Looked up from germline, CDR1 is LNHDA and CDR2 is SQIVND (reference sequence). The ends lost 4 bases at V and 5 bases at J; junction bases unmatched: 8. CDR3 residues: CASSTPGTVENIQYF. The CDR3 region has the DNA TGTGCCAGTAGTACCCCCGGGACAGTTGAAAACATTCAGTACTTC.

The V and J genes are TRBV7-9 and TRBJ2-7, with D tentatively TRBD2 (5 bases). The germline V gene encodes CDR1 SEHNR and CDR2 FQNEAQ (reference sequence). This CDR3 region has 14 residues. Trimming pared 1 base from V and 3 bases from J, leaving 10 bases between. The DNA of the CDR3 is TGTGCCAGCAGCTTAGTAGACGAGGGCTACGAGCAGTACTTC. The encoded protein is CASSLVDEGYEQYF.

This clone was recorded once. The V call is TRBV3-1 (or the pseudogene TRBV3-2), the J call TRBJ2-1; 7 bases line up with TRBD2. The J segment lost 6 bases and the V segment lost 5 bases, leaving 7 bases of the junction unmatched. The CDR3 loop spans 14 amino acids. Germline assignment: CDR1 LGHDT and CDR2 YNNKEL (reference sequence). The CDR3 spells CASSASGTTNEQFF. Written as DNA, the CDR3 is TGTGCCAGCAGCGCCTCCGGGACTACCAATGAGCAGTTCTTC.

This chain joins TRBV5-1 and TRBJ2-7, with a tentative D call TRBD1 (6 bases). The ends were cut back, 2 bases at V and 1 base at J, with 19 bases in the middle. This CDR3 comprises 17 residues. CDR1 and CDR2 from the germline V gene are SGHRS and YFSETQ. The CDR3 sequence: CASSFDDRQASSYEQYF. The CDR3 DNA sequence: TGCGCCAGCAGCTTCGACGATAGACAGGCGAGTTCCTACGAGCAGTACTTC.

The chain combines TRBV30 with TRBJ1-6, with D possibly being TRBD1 (5 bases). The CDR3 totals 12 residues. Germline V gene lookup returns CDR1 GTSNPN and CDR2 SVGIG (reference sequence). The CDR3 region has the DNA TGTGGGTGGGGCAGGAATAATTCACCCCTCCACTTT. Translation: CGWGRNNSPLHF. Complete variable domain (other parts from reference TRBV30 and TRBJ1-6): SQTIHQWPATLVQPVGSPLSLECTVEGTSNPNLYWYRQAAGRGLQLLFYSVGIGQISSEVPQNLSASRPQDRQFILSSKKLLLSDSGFYLCGWGRNNSPLHFGNGTRLTVT.

This clone was seen a single time. The rearrangement joins TRBV9 to TRBJ2-7, with D possibly being TRBD2 (6 bases). This CDR3 has 15 amino acids. V lost 3 bases, J lost 3 bases, and 16 bases lay in between. The germline V gene has CDR1 SGDLS and CDR2 YYNGEE. The CDR3 nucleotides read TGTGCCAGCAGCGCTACGGGGGAACCCTACTACGAGCAGTACTTC. The encoded protein is CASSATGEPYYEQYF. Full variable domain (outside the CDR3, taken from reference TRBV9 and TRBJ2-7): DSGVTQTPKHLITATGQRVTLRCSPRSGDLSVYWYQQSLDQGLQFLIQYYNGEERAKGNILERFSAQQFPDLHSELNLSSLELGDSALYFCASSATGEPYYEQYFGPGTRLTVT.

The rearrangement joins TRBV19 to TRBJ1-5; 7 bases are a match to TRBD1. Germline assignment: CDR1 LNHDA and CDR2 SQIVND (reference sequence). This CDR3 contains 14 residues. V lost 5 bases and J lost 5; bases outside the gene matches: 6. Here the CDR3 DNA reads TGTGCCAGTAGTTTACAGGGGACCCATCAGCCCCAGCATTTT. This translates into CASSLQGTHQPQHF.

V usage is TRBV12-5 and J usage is TRBJ2-1, with 9 nucleotides matching TRBD2. The CDR3 is made up of 16 amino acids. With 3 bases clipped from V and 7 bases from J, the junction kept 10 bases outside the gene matches. CDR1 is LGHNT, CDR2 FRNRAP, per germline. The CDR3 DNA sequence: TGTGCTAGTGGTTTTCGGTCTGCGACTAGCGGAAATGAGCAGTTCTTC. It encodes CASGFRSATSGNEQFF.

This chain links TRBV9 with TRBJ2-3; 8 nucleotides line up with TRBD1. J gave up 1 base and V 0 bases, and 10 bases lay outside the gene matches. The CDR3 is 18 amino acids. Germline V gives CDR1 SGDLS, CDR2 YYNGEE. The CDR3 region has the DNA TGTGCCAGCAGCGTAGCCCCAGCAGGGGGCACAGGCACAGATACGCAGTATTTT. Protein sequence: CASSVAPAGGTGTDTQYF.

This chain joins TRBV19 and TRBJ1-5; tentatively, D is TRBD1 (6 bases). V was shortened by 3 bases and J by 7 bases, with 13 bases between the two germline ends. Germline V gene data show CDR1 as LNHDA and CDR2 as SQIVND (reference sequence). The CDR3 has 14 amino acids. The CDR3 nucleotides read TGTGCCAGTAGTATTGGATTGGGGGGCCAGCCCCAGCATTTT. Encoded protein: CASSIGLGGQPQHF.

The V and J genes are TRBV24-1 and TRBJ2-3, with 10 bases fitting TRBD1. The CDR3 is made up of 17 amino acids. The V gene end was trimmed by 0 bases and the J gene end by 4 bases; junction bases not matched to a gene: 6. Looked up from germline, CDR1 is KGHDR and CDR2 is SFDVKD. CDR3 amino acids: CATSDLGGQGRSDTQYF. The CDR3, as DNA: TGTGCCACCAGTGATTTGGGGGGACAGGGGCGCTCAGATACGCAGTATTTT.